The present TCR beta chain was sequenced within a study of blood T cell repertoires in COVID-19. J lost 0 bases, V lost 2 bases, and 7 bases had no gene match. CDR1 is SGHRS, CDR2 YFSETQ, per germline. The CDR3 spans 16 residues. Original handling: By means of reference gene primer amplification, nucleated cell counts were estimated. Measured with immunoSEQ multiplex PCR; TCRdb has only the in-frame clones, and not every one. That table is the source of V, J and clone size, and D and trimming were worked out from the DNA. The sample holds 500,000 or so clones, about nine tenths seen once. The receptor's source is a woman between 18 and 29 years old who had recovered from COVID-19. The specimen sequenced was PBMCs or T cells enriched from blood (not recorded which). The chain has TRBV5-1 and TRBJ1-2; 7 nucleotides line up with TRBD1. The CDR3 sequence: CASSFEDRAANYGYTF. Written as DNA, the CDR3 is TGCGCCAGCAGCTTTGAAGACAGGGCGGCTAACTATGGCTACACCTTC.